The clone carrying this T cell receptor beta chain was picked up one time. Antigen unknown. These data are taken from a study of cytomegalovirus exposure and HLA in healthy donors. About the study: The study's early data release held about 85 million unique TCRs from HLA-typed donors. Notes on the study in general: Reports indicate that TCR beta sequences accurately predicted the HLA-A and HLA-B alleles of most subjects. A previous analysis found most TCR beta V segments productive roughly 90% or roughly 30% of the time. In a later analysis, HLA-C alleles had the fewest associated TCRs, DRB1 alleles the most.

PCR amplification relied on 60 Vbeta primers (plus 13 Jbeta primers). Profiling relied on immunoSEQ multiplex PCR, and the TCRdb table lists in-frame clones only, not all of them. Of tens of thousands of clones detected, roughly 78% appear once; the ten largest clones hold approximately 9.8%. This receptor was identified in a man aged 40-49 years in good health and CMV-seronegative. Sample: PBMCs.

CDR3 sequence reads: CASSLAVQIPLNTIYF. The CDR3 DNA sequence: TGTGCCAGCAGCTTAGCCGTCCAAATTCCACTGAACACCATATATTTT. The rearrangement uses TRBV7-9 and TRBJ1-3; D gene uncertain. Deletions cut 0 bases from V and 7 bases from J, with 16 bases between. CDR3 length equals 16 residues. Per the germline V gene, CDR1 is SEHNR and CDR2 is FQNEAQ (reference sequence).